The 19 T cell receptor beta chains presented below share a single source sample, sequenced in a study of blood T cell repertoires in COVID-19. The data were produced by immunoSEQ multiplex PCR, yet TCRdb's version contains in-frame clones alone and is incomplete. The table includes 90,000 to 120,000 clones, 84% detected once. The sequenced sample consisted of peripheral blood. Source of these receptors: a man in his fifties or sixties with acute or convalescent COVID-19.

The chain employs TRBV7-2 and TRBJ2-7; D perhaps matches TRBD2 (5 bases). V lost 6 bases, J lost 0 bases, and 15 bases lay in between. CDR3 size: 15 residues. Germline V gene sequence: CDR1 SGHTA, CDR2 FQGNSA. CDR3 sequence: CASSSLLGDSYEQYV. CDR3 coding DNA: TGTGCCAGCAGTTCCCTCCTCGGGGACTCCTACGAGCAGTACGTC.

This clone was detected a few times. The CDR3 reads CAWSRDVGTEAFF. As DNA, the CDR3 is TGTGCCTGGTCTCGGGATGTTGGCACTGAAGCTTTCTTT. J is TRBJ1-1 and V is TRBV30; D unclear. Germline V gives CDR1 GTSNPN, CDR2 SVGIG (reference sequence). Trimming stripped 5 bases from V and 4 bases from J, with 14 bases between. This CDR3 has 13 amino acids.

The CDR3 here is CASSPPGQGNSPLHF. The CDR3, as DNA: TGTGCCAGCAGCCCCCCGGGACAGGGGAATTCACCCCTCCACTTT. This chain connects TRBV5-4 to TRBJ1-6; 10 bases line up with TRBD1. Germline assignment: CDR1 SGHNT and CDR2 YYREEE (reference sequence). Trimming removed 4 bases from V and 7 bases from J; junction bases left unmatched: 5. CDR3 length equals 15 residues.

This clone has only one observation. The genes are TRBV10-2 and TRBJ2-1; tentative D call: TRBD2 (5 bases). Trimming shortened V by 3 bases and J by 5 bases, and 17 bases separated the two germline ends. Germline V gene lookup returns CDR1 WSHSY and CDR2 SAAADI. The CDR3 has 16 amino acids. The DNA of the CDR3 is TGCGCCAGCAGTGAAGGCGGGTTCACACCAAACAATGAGCAGTTCTTC. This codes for CASSEGGFTPNNEQFF.

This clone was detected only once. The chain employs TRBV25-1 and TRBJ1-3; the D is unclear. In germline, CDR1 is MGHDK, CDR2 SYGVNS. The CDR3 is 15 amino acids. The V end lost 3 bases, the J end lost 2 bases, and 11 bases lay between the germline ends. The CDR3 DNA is TGTGCCAGCAGTGACTTAGTTGGTGCTGGAAACACCATATATTTT. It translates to CASSDLVGAGNTIYF.

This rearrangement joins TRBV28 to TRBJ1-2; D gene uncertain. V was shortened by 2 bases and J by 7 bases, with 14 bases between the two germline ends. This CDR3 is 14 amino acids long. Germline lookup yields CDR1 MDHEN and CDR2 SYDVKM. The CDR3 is CASSLEGRPGGYTF. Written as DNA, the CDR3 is TGTGCCAGCAGTTTAGAGGGAAGGCCGGGTGGCTACACCTTC.

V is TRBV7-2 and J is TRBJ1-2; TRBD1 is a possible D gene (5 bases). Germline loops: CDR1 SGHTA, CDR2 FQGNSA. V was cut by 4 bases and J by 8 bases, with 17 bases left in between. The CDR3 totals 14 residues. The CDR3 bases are TGTGCCAGCAGCTCATATAGGTCAGGGTTAGGCTACACCTTC. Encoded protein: CASSSYRSGLGYTF. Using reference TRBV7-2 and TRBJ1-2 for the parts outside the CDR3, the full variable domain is GAGVSQSPSNKVTEKGKDVELRCDPISGHTALYWYRQSLGQGLEFLIYFQGNSAPDKSGLPSDRFSAERTGGSVSTLTIQRTQQEDSAVYLCASSSYRSGLGYTFGSGTRLTVV.

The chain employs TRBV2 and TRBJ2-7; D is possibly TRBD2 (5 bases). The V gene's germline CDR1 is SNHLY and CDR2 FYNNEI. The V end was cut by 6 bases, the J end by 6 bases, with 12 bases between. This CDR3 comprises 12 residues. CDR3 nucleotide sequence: TGTGCCAGCAGAGAGGGATTGGTCGAGCAGTACGTC. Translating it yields CASREGLVEQYV.

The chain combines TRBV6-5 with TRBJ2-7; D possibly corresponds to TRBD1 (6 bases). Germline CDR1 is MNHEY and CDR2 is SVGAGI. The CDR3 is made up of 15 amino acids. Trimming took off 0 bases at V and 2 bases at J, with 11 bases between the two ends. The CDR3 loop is CASSYSGAGAYEQYF. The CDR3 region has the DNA TGTGCCAGCAGTTACTCGGGGGCAGGGGCCTACGAGCAGTACTTC.

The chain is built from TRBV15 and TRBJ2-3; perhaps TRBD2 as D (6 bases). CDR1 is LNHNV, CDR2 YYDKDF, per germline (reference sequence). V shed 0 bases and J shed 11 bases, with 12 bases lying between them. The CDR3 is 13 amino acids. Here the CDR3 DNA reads TGTGCCACCAGCAGAGATTTTCGGGAGAGGCAGTATTTT. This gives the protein CATSRDFRERQYF.

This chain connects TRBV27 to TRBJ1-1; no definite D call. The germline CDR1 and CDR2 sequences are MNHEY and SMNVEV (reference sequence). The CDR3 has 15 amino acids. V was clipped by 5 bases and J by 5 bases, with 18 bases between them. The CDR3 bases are TGTGCCAGCAGTCCCGATACACCGGCGGCAACTGAAGCTTTCTTT. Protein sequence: CASSPDTPAATEAFF.

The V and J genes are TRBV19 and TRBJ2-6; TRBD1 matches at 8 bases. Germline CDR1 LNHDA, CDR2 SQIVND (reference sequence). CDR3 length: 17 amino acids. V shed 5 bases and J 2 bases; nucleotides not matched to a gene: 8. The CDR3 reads CASSSRQGSTGANVLTF. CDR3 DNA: TGTGCCAGTAGTTCCCGACAGGGGTCGACTGGGGCCAACGTCCTGACTTTC.

CDR3 DNA sequence: TGTGCCACCAGTGATAGTACCGGGACTAGCGGTAACACCGGGGAGCTGTTTTTT. Translation: CATSDSTGTSGNTGELFF. The rearrangement links TRBV24-1 to TRBJ2-2; TRBD2 agrees at 11 bases. The J segment lost 2 bases and the V segment lost 3 bases, leaving 7 bases of the junction unmatched. The CDR3 consists of 18 residues. The germline V gene encodes CDR1 KGHDR and CDR2 SFDVKD.

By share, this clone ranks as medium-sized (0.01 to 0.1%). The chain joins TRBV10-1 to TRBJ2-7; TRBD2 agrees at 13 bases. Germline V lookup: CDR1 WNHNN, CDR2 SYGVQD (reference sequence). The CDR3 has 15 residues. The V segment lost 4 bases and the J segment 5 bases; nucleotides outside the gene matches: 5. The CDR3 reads CASSVQGLAGDEQYF. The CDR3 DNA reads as TGCGCCAGCAGTGTACAAGGACTAGCGGGAGACGAGCAGTACTTC.

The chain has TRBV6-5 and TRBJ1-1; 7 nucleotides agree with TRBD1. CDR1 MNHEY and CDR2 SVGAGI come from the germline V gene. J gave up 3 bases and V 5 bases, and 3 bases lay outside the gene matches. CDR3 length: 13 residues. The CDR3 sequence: CASSLDRDTEAFF. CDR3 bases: TGTGCCAGCAGTCTTGACAGGGACACTGAAGCTTTCTTT.

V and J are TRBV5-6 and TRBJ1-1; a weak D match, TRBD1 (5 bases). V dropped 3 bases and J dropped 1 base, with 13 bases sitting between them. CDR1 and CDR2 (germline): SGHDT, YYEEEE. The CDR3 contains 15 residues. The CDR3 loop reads CASSWWGRGNTEAFF. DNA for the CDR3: TGTGCCAGCAGCTGGTGGGGGAGGGGGAACACTGAAGCTTTCTTT.

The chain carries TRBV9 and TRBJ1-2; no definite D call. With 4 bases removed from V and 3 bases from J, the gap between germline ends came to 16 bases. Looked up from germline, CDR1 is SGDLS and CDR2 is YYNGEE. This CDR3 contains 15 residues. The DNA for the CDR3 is TGTGCCAGCAGCTCAACCTCACGGACTTACTATGGCTACACCTTC. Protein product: CASSSTSRTYYGYTF.

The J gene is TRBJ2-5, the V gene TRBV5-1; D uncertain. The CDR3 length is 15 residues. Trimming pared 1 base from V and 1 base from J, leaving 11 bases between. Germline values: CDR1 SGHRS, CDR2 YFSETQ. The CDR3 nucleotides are TGCGCCAGCAGCTTGCTGATTGGGCGCCAAGAGACCCAGTACTTC. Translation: CASSLLIGRQETQYF.

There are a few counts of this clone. CDR3 in DNA: TGTGCCAGCGCCCAGTGGCGGACAGGGACAGATACGCAGTATTTT. Translation: CASAQWRTGTDTQYF. This rearrangement joins TRBV2 to TRBJ2-3, with 8 nucleotides matching TRBD1. The germline CDR1 and CDR2 sequences are SNHLY and FYNNEI. Trimming at V came to 8 bases and at J to 3 bases, leaving 10 bases not matched to a gene. The CDR3 loop spans 15 amino acids.